The 2 T cell receptor beta chains reported below all come from one sample, sequenced in a study of blood T cell repertoires in COVID-19. The data were produced by immunoSEQ multiplex PCR, yet TCRdb's version contains in-frame clones alone and is incomplete. Among around 280,000 clones listed, around 90% were seen once. The sequenced sample was peripheral blood. The receptors stem from a man aged 65 to 85 with acute or convalescent COVID-19.

This clone has just a few counts. The CDR3 is CASSLGGGETQYF. Here the CDR3 DNA reads TGTGCCAGCAGCTTGGGCGGGGGAGAGACCCAGTACTTC. The rearrangement links TRBV5-4 to TRBJ2-5; 7 bases are shared with TRBD2. J was trimmed by 4 bases and V by 0 bases; bases with no gene match: 0. Per germline, CDR1 SGHNT and CDR2 YYREEE (reference sequence). The CDR3 runs to 13 residues.

The chain has TRBV11-2 and TRBJ1-2, with D possibly TRBD1 on 5 matching bases. Per the germline V gene, CDR1 is SGHAT and CDR2 is FQNNGV. Trimming removed 2 bases at V and 4 bases at J, with 20 bases between. This CDR3 is 17 amino acids long. In nucleotides, the CDR3 is TGTGCCAGCAGCTTAAGCTCGCTCGGACACGGCGGCTATGGCTACACCTTC. Protein: CASSLSSLGHGGYGYTF.